Presented here are 19 T cell receptor beta chains from one specimen sequenced in a study of blood T cells in healthy people across ages. Through a sample-barcoded 5' primer and a J-beta primer mix, a second PCR was run for roughly 7 to 11 cycles. TCRdb re-derived calls from the 5' RACE reads in MiXCR, one entry per CDR3 protein. Of 890,000 or so distinct CDR3 sequences in the sample, around 62% were seen once. Sequencing was done on a sample of blood. The receptors were gathered from a man aged 25 to 40 in good health.

V gene TRBV6-2 or TRBV6-3 combines with J gene TRBJ2-3; D tentatively reads TRBD1 or TRBD2 (6 bases each). Trimming cost V 6 bases and J 2 bases, with 12 bases left between them. Per the germline V gene, CDR1 is MNHEY and CDR2 is SVGEGT. This CDR3 has 14 residues. CDR3 sequence: CASRPRGVTDTQYF. The DNA of the CDR3 is TGTGCCAGCAGACCGAGGGGGGTCACAGATACGCAGTATTTT.

The V call is TRBV29-1, the J call TRBJ2-1; 7 bases fit TRBD1. Germline values: CDR1 SQVTM, CDR2 ANQGSEA. The J segment lost 0 bases and the V segment lost 5 bases, leaving 7 bases of the junction unmatched. There are 15 residues in the CDR3. CDR3 sequence reads: CSVPGEGASYNEQFF. DNA of the CDR3: TGCAGCGTTCCCGGTGAGGGGGCCTCCTACAATGAGCAGTTCTTC.

The rearrangement uses TRBV9 and TRBJ2-3; D is uncertain. Germline V gene sequence: CDR1 SGDLS, CDR2 YYNGEE. Trimming left V 3 bases short and J 6 bases short, with 8 bases between. The CDR3 extends over 12 amino acids. The CDR3 DNA is TGTGCCAGCAGCGGGCTGAGGGATACGCAGTATTTT. It is translated as CASSGLRDTQYF.

V gene TRBV4-2 combines with J gene TRBJ2-7; 13 bases line up with TRBD2. The J call could be wrong; TRBJ2-1 is a better fit for the DNA end. This CDR3 contains 16 residues. Germline assignment: CDR1 LGHNA and CDR2 YNFKEQ. The CDR3 nucleotides read TGTGCCAGCAACCGCGGGACTAGCGGGACTAACAATGAGCAGTTCTTC. Its protein is CASNRGTSGTNNEQFF.

This clonotype appeared a single time. The rearrangement links TRBV7-2 to TRBJ2-1; the D gene is possibly TRBD2 (5 bases). Deletions cut 2 bases from V and 15 bases from J, with 14 bases between. Germline V lookup: CDR1 SGHTA, CDR2 FQGNSA. The CDR3 spans 12 residues. CDR3 region: CASSLSSLALFF. In DNA form, the CDR3 reads TGTGCCAGCAGCTTATCATCCCTAGCTCTGTTCTTC.

This clonotype was counted at least ten times. The chain employs TRBV29-1 and TRBJ1-1; 7 nucleotides match TRBD1. CDR1 is SQVTM and CDR2 is ANQGSEA in the germline V gene. With V trimmed by 7 bases and J by 4 bases, 12 bases remained unmatched. CDR3 size: 14 residues. CDR3: CSADGTGAGTEAFF. The CDR3 coding sequence is TGCAGCGCCGACGGTACAGGGGCAGGCACTGAAGCTTTCTTT.

This sequence joins TRBV25-1 and TRBJ2-1; no clear D. Germline-derived CDR1 and CDR2 are MGHDK and SYGVNS. Trimming shortened V by 3 bases and J by 5 bases, and 8 bases separated the two germline ends. The CDR3 runs to 13 residues. CDR3 amino acids: CASSEDDHNEQFF. DNA for the CDR3: TGTGCCAGCAGTGAGGACGACCACAATGAGCAGTTCTTC. The variable domain in full, with the rest retrieved from reference TRBV25-1 and TRBJ2-1, is EADIYQTPRYLVIGTGKKITLECSQTMGHDKMYWYQQDPGMELHLIHYSYGVNSTEKGDLSSESTVSRIRTEHFPLTLESARPSHTSQYLCASSEDDHNEQFFGPGTRLTVL.

This chain links TRBV9 with TRBJ1-1; D is unresolved. The CDR3 length is 15 residues. Looked up from germline, CDR1 is SGDLS and CDR2 is YYNGEE. Trimming shortened V by 4 bases and J by 2 bases, and 15 bases separated the two germline ends. The CDR3, as DNA: TGTGCCAGCAGCCCTCGGGCCACATCCAACACTGAAGCTTTCTTT. This gives the protein CASSPRATSNTEAFF.

The rearrangement joins TRBV20-1 to TRBJ2-6; D is possibly TRBD2 (6 bases). The CDR3 consists of 17 residues. CDR1 DFQATT and CDR2 SNEGSKA come from the germline V gene (reference sequence). With 1 base removed from V and 0 bases from J, the gap between germline ends came to 13 bases. CDR3: CSARGPGLISGANVLTF. The CDR3, as DNA: TGCAGTGCTAGAGGACCGGGACTTATCTCTGGGGCCAACGTCCTGACTTTC.

This clonotype was recorded once. The junction does not match germline at one end; this may be a read error. The V call is TRBV5-1, the J call TRBJ2-3; 9 positions match TRBD2. CDR1 is SGHRS, CDR2 YFSETQ, per germline. The CDR3 loop spans 14 amino acids. DNA for the CDR3: TGTGCCAGCGGTCTAGCGGGGAGCACAGATACGCAGTATTTT. It yields the protein CASGLAGSTDTQYF.

J is TRBJ2-1 and V is TRBV20-1; D remains unclear. Germline V gene lookup returns CDR1 DFQATT and CDR2 SNEGSKA (reference sequence). The V end was cut by 1 base, the J end by 6 bases, with 7 bases between. The CDR3 length is 12 residues. CDR3 nucleotides: TGCAGTGCTAGAGGACGAGGCAATGAGCAGTTCTTC. It codes for CSARGRGNEQFF.

The count of this clonotype is one. This sequence joins TRBV20-1 and TRBJ1-4; 7 bases are shared with TRBD1. The germline V gene has CDR1 DFQATT and CDR2 SNEGSKA (reference sequence). The CDR3 runs 13 residues. The ends lost 3 bases at V and 8 bases at J; junction bases unmatched: 6. The CDR3 loop reads CSASEGAKEKLFF. In DNA, the CDR3 is TGCAGTGCTAGCGAGGGGGCAAAAGAAAAACTGTTTTTT.

The chain has TRBV9 and TRBJ2-3; 7 bases line up with TRBD2. This CDR3 is built from 15 residues. Per the germline V gene, CDR1 is SGDLS and CDR2 is YYNGEE. V lost 4 bases and J lost 1; bases outside the gene matches: 6. CDR3 sequence: CASSPGTIGTDTQYF. The CDR3, as DNA: TGTGCCAGCAGCCCGGGGACTATCGGCACAGATACGCAGTATTTT.

The table lists this clonotype with a few counts. The chain recombines TRBV6-2 or TRBV6-3 with TRBJ2-1, with D possibly being TRBD1 (5 bases). The germline CDR1 and CDR2 sequences are MNHEY and SVGEGT. The CDR3 is 13 residues long. Trimming shortened V by 6 bases and J by 5 bases, and 11 bases separated the two germline ends. The CDR3 nucleotides read TGTGCCAGCAGATCTCTAGGGGACAATGAGCAGTTCTTC. Translated: CASRSLGDNEQFF.

This clonotype appeared a single time. The chain recombines TRBV7-9 with TRBJ1-2; a possible D gene is TRBD1 (6 bases). The length of the CDR3 is 15 residues. Per the germline V gene, CDR1 is SEHNR and CDR2 is FQNEAQ (reference sequence). The V gene lost 5 bases and the J gene lost 0 bases, with 13 bases spanning the gap. CDR3 coding DNA: TGTGCCAGCAGCGAGGACAGCAAAACTAACTATGGCTACACCTTC. Translation gives CASSEDSKTNYGYTF.

Only a few counts were recorded for this clonotype. The rearrangement uses TRBV7-2 and TRBJ2-5; the match to TRBD1 covers 7 bases. The CDR3 totals 16 residues. Trimming took 1 base from V and 5 from J; bases not matched to a gene: 10. Per the germline V gene, CDR1 is SGHTA and CDR2 is FQGNSA. CDR3 region: CASSLGLAGGSETQYF. The CDR3 coding sequence is TGTGCCAGCAGCTTAGGCCTTGCAGGGGGATCCGAGACCCAGTACTTC.

This clonotype was picked up one time. This chain joins TRBV6-5 and TRBJ2-6; 8 positions match TRBD1. Germline assignment: CDR1 MNHEY and CDR2 SVGAGI. J was trimmed by 2 bases and V by 4 bases; bases with no gene match: 4. The CDR3 contains 16 residues. The CDR3 here is CASSFNRGAGANVLTF. The CDR3 DNA reads as TGTGCCAGCAGTTTTAACAGGGGGGCTGGGGCCAACGTCCTGACTTTC.

This clonotype was detected only once. V and J are TRBV7-2 and TRBJ2-4, with 13 bases aligning to TRBD2. Trimming took 5 bases from V and 0 from J; bases not matched to a gene: 10. Germline values: CDR1 SGHTA, CDR2 FQGNSA. This CDR3 is 19 amino acids long. CDR3 sequence reads: CASSPGTSGTPQAKNIQYF. For the CDR3, the DNA is TGTGCCAGCAGCCCCGGGACTAGCGGGACCCCGCAAGCCAAAAACATTCAGTACTTC. The whole variable domain, filled in from reference TRBV7-2 and TRBJ2-4, reads GAGVSQSPSNKVTEKGKDVELRCDPISGHTALYWYRQSLGQGLEFLIYFQGNSAPDKSGLPSDRFSAERTGGSVSTLTIQRTQQEDSAVYLCASSPGTSGTPQAKNIQYFGAGTRLSVL.

The V call is TRBV6-2 or TRBV6-3, the J call TRBJ2-7; D is uncertain. V was cut by 5 bases and J by 1 base, with 12 bases left in between. Germline V gene lookup returns CDR1 MNHEY and CDR2 SVGEGT. The CDR3 loop spans 14 amino acids. CDR3 nucleotides: TGTGCCAGCAGTAGAGCCGGGTTTTCCTACGAGCAGTACTTC. Translated: CASSRAGFSYEQYF.